The 23 T cell receptor beta chains given below trace back to one sample, sequenced in a study of blood T cell repertoires in COVID-19. The protocol was immunoSEQ multiplex PCR, while the TCRdb copy is restricted to in-frame clones and leaves out a portion. In the table there are roughly 260,000 clones, around four fifths of which are singletons. Specimen: peripheral blood. The origin of the receptors is a woman aged 70-85 years with acute or convalescent COVID-19.

The chain is built from TRBV18 and TRBJ1-2, with 8 nucleotides matching TRBD1. This CDR3 region has 15 residues. Germline-derived CDR1 and CDR2 are KGHSH and LQKENI. Trimming cost V 2 bases and J 2 bases; bases outside gene matches: 4. CDR3 sequence reads: CASSPYRQGNYGYTF. DNA for the CDR3: TGTGCCAGCTCACCATATCGACAGGGGAACTATGGCTACACCTTC.

The chain has TRBV7-6 and TRBJ2-5; D is unresolved. V was pared by 11 bases and J by 5 bases, with 6 bases between. Germline V gene sequence: CDR1 SGHVS, CDR2 FNYEAQ. The CDR3 covers 9 residues. The CDR3 nucleotides are TGTGCCGTCGGGGAGACCCAGTACTTC. Its translation: CAVGETQYF.

This chain connects TRBV6-1 to TRBJ1-1, with D unclear. The germline V and J ends were trimmed by 1 base and 5 bases, with 14 bases remaining between them. CDR1 is MNHNS, CDR2 SASEGT, per germline. This CDR3 comprises 15 residues. The DNA for the CDR3 is TGTGCCAGCAGTGAAGGGTATGCGGGTGAGACTGAAGCTTTCTTT. Translation gives CASSEGYAGETEAFF.

V usage is TRBV5-4 and J usage is TRBJ1-5; possible D gene TRBD1, 6 bases. Germline V gives CDR1 SGHNT, CDR2 YYREEE (reference sequence). The CDR3 contains 16 residues. The V end was cut by 0 bases, the J end by 1 base, with 11 bases between. CDR3 nucleotides: TGTGCCAGCAGCTTGGGGGGGCAGGCGAGCAATCAGCCCCAGCATTTT. Protein product: CASSLGGQASNQPQHF. Combining the CDR3 with reference TRBV5-4 and TRBJ1-5 gives the whole variable domain ETGVTQSPTHLIKTRGQQVTLRCSSQSGHNTVSWYQQALGQGPQFIFQYYREEENGRGNFPPRFSGLQFPNYSSELNVNALELDDSALYLCASSLGGQASNQPQHFGDGTRLSIL.

This clone appeared many times. V gene TRBV6-2 or TRBV6-3 combines with J gene TRBJ1-6; maybe TRBD1 (5 bases). Germline V gene data show CDR1 as MNHEY and CDR2 as SVGEGT. Trimming removed 0 bases from V and 5 bases from J, with 14 bases in between. The CDR3 extends over 17 amino acids. The CDR3 region has the DNA TGTGCCAGCAGTTACTCTCGAGGAGGGGCGAATAATTCACCCCTCCACTTT. Translated: CASSYSRGGANNSPLHF.

The chain carries TRBV11-2 and TRBJ1-4, with D unclear. The CDR3 runs 15 residues. Trimming shortened V by 2 bases and J by 5 bases, and 12 bases separated the two germline ends. Germline values: CDR1 SGHAT, CDR2 FQNNGV. CDR3 bases: TGTGCCAGCAGCTTAAAAGTCGCCCGGAATGAAAAACTGTTTTTT. It codes for CASSLKVARNEKLFF.

J is TRBJ1-2 and V is TRBV19; TRBD1 matches 11 bases. Germline CDR1 LNHDA, CDR2 SQIVND (reference sequence). This CDR3 has 15 residues. V shed 5 bases, J shed 3 bases, and the junction held 5 bases outside the gene matches. This CDR3 reads CASSLRDRGDYGYTF. CDR3 in DNA: TGTGCCAGTAGTCTGAGGGACAGGGGGGACTATGGCTACACCTTC.

The chain employs TRBV5-6 and TRBJ2-5, with D possibly TRBD1 on 5 matching bases. CDR1 and CDR2 (germline): SGHDT, YYEEEE. There are 14 residues in the CDR3. Trimming stripped 1 base from V and 3 bases from J, with 10 bases between. The CDR3 is CASSLSGAKETQYF. DNA for the CDR3: TGTGCCAGCAGCTTGAGTGGGGCCAAAGAGACCCAGTACTTC. Full variable domain (outside the CDR3, taken from reference TRBV5-6 and TRBJ2-5): DAGVTQSPTHLIKTRGQQVTLRCSPKSGHDTVSWYQQALGQGPQFIFQYYEEEERQRGNFPDRFSGHQFPNYSSELNVNALLLGDSALYLCASSLSGAKETQYFGPGTRLLVL.

This chain joins TRBV5-4 and TRBJ1-1; 7 nucleotides agree with TRBD1. Looked up from germline, CDR1 is SGHNT and CDR2 is YYREEE (reference sequence). V was pared by 4 bases and J by 0 bases, with 6 bases of the junction left unmatched. This CDR3 has 15 residues. As DNA, the CDR3 is TGTGCCAGCAGCCCTAGAACAGGGGTGAACACTGAAGCTTTCTTT. As protein: CASSPRTGVNTEAFF.

This clone was seen just once. The V and J genes are TRBV19 and TRBJ1-1, with D hard to call. V dropped 7 bases and J dropped 2 bases, with 8 bases sitting between them. Germline loops: CDR1 LNHDA, CDR2 SQIVND (reference sequence). This CDR3 comprises 12 residues. The CDR3 region is CASIGPNTEAFF. CDR3 coding DNA: TGTGCCAGTATCGGTCCAAACACTGAAGCTTTCTTT. Variable domain in full (rest from reference TRBV19 and TRBJ1-1): DGGITQSPKYLFRKEGQNVTLSCEQNLNHDAMYWYRQDPGQGLRLIYYSQIVNDFQKGDIAEGYSVSREKKESFPLTVTSAQKNPTAFYLCASIGPNTEAFFGQGTRLTVV.

The J gene is TRBJ1-6, the V gene TRBV5-4; TRBD1 matches 7 bases. The junction had 7 bases not matched to a gene; V was cut back by 4 bases and J by 6 bases. The CDR3 runs to 15 residues. From germline, CDR1 is SGHNT and CDR2 YYREEE (reference sequence). CDR3 in DNA: TGTGCCAGCAGCATCCAGGGGGAAGGTAATTCACCCCTCCACTTT. Protein product: CASSIQGEGNSPLHF.

The V gene is TRBV9, the J gene TRBJ2-1, with 12 bases identical to TRBD1. Germline V gives CDR1 SGDLS, CDR2 YYNGEE. The V segment lost 0 bases and the J segment 7 bases; nucleotides outside the gene matches: 8. The CDR3 extends over 17 amino acids. CDR3 loop: CASSVELGTGGGNEQFF. The DNA for the CDR3 is TGTGCCAGCAGCGTAGAGTTAGGGACAGGGGGCGGGAATGAGCAGTTCTTC.

V usage is TRBV4-3 and J usage is TRBJ1-1; D is unclear. CDR1 LGHNA and CDR2 YSLEER come from the germline V gene. CDR3 length equals 13 residues. The V end lost 0 bases, the J end lost 7 bases, and 9 bases lay between the germline ends. CDR3 DNA sequence: TGCGCCAGCAGCCAAGAGCTTCGGGTTGAAGCTTTCTTT. This translates into CASSQELRVEAFF.

V is TRBV14 and J is TRBJ1-2; the D is unclear. This CDR3 spans 12 amino acids. The V gene's germline CDR1 is SGHDN and CDR2 FVKESK. The ends were cut back, 4 bases at V and 8 bases at J, with 11 bases in the middle. Written as DNA, the CDR3 is TGTGCCAGCAGCCGATCCCGGGGAGGCTACACCTTC. Encoded protein: CASSRSRGGYTF.

The chain couples TRBV6-5 to TRBJ2-1; TRBD2 matches 8 bases. The CDR3 is made up of 15 amino acids. The germline CDR1 and CDR2 sequences are MNHEY and SVGAGI. V gave up 7 bases and J gave up 6 bases; unmatched junction bases: 11. Here the CDR3 DNA reads TGTGCCAGCATCGACGGGGGGGCAGGGCGCAATGAGCAGTTCTTC. This sequence encodes CASIDGGAGRNEQFF.

This clone was counted a single time. V is TRBV5-4 and J is TRBJ1-1; TRBD1 aligns across 9 bases. The CDR3 is 15 residues long. CDR1 SGHNT and CDR2 YYREEE come from the germline V gene (reference sequence). The trim removed 3 bases at V and 1 base at J, leaving 4 bases unmatched. CDR3 protein: CASSWVTGGNTEAFF. The CDR3 DNA sequence: TGTGCCAGCAGCTGGGTGACAGGGGGGAACACTGAAGCTTTCTTT.

This chain joins TRBV11-2 and TRBJ1-6; D is unresolved. CDR1 and CDR2 from the germline V gene are SGHAT and FQNNGV. CDR3 length equals 15 residues. V dropped 5 bases and J dropped 7 bases, with 15 bases sitting between them. The CDR3 DNA reads as TGTGCCAGCAGCATCAGGCAGGTTAGAAATTCACCCCTCCACTTT. Residues: CASSIRQVRNSPLHF.

The chain has TRBV24-1 and TRBJ1-1; D gene uncertain. Looked up from germline, CDR1 is KGHDR and CDR2 is SFDVKD. There are 14 residues in the CDR3. V was trimmed by 7 bases and J by 0 bases, leaving 11 bases between them. CDR3 in amino acids: CATRPEGMNTEAFF. The DNA for the CDR3 is TGTGCCACCAGGCCTGAGGGAATGAACACTGAAGCTTTCTTT.

The rearrangement joins TRBV2 to TRBJ2-1, with D maybe TRBD2 (5 bases). There are 13 residues in the CDR3. Trimming shortened V by 6 bases and J by 5 bases, and 11 bases separated the two germline ends. From germline, CDR1 is SNHLY and CDR2 FYNNEI. The CDR3: CASSLGLNNEQFF. In nucleotides, the CDR3 is TGTGCCAGCAGCCTCGGACTTAACAATGAGCAGTTCTTC.

This clone was counted a few times. J is TRBJ2-5 and V is TRBV28; possible D gene TRBD2, 6 bases. This CDR3 is built from 16 residues. V shed 3 bases and J shed 5 bases, with 19 bases lying between them. Germline CDR1 is MDHEN and CDR2 is SYDVKM. CDR3 bases: TGTGCCAGCAGTTTTGCGGGAATCATTGGACGGGAGACCCAGTACTTC. It yields the protein CASSFAGIIGRETQYF.

V gene TRBV24-1 combines with J gene TRBJ1-1; D may be TRBD1 (6 bases). V lost 1 base to trimming and J lost 8 bases, with 10 bases between them. This CDR3 has 13 residues. Germline CDR1 is KGHDR and CDR2 is SFDVKD. The chain's CDR3 is CATSDLGTREAFF. The CDR3 bases are TGTGCCACCAGTGATTTAGGGACACGCGAAGCTTTCTTT.

J is TRBJ2-2 and V is TRBV9, with D possibly matching TRBD1 (6 bases). V gave up 4 bases and J gave up 1 base, with 14 bases separating them. The CDR3 is 16 residues long. CDR1 and CDR2 from the germline V gene are SGDLS and YYNGEE. The CDR3 protein is CASSWAGTLNTGELFF. In DNA, the CDR3 is TGTGCCAGCAGCTGGGCCGGGACATTGAACACCGGGGAGCTGTTTTTT.

The chain recombines TRBV19 with TRBJ2-1; 14 nucleotides align to TRBD2. After removal of 3 bases from V and 6 bases from J, the junction contained 4 bases not matched to a gene. The germline V gene encodes CDR1 LNHDA and CDR2 SQIVND (reference sequence). The CDR3 loop spans 16 amino acids. This chain's CDR3 is CASSMGTSGGRNEQFF. Written as DNA, the CDR3 is TGTGCCAGTAGTATGGGGACTAGCGGGGGTCGCAATGAGCAGTTCTTC. The full variable domain, completed using reference TRBV19 and TRBJ2-1, is DGGITQSPKYLFRKEGQNVTLSCEQNLNHDAMYWYRQDPGQGLRLIYYSQIVNDFQKGDIAEGYSVSREKKESFPLTVTSAQKNPTAFYLCASSMGTSGGRNEQFFGPGTRLTVL.